This T cell receptor beta chain comes out of a study of shared clonotypes between healthy human individuals. Study observations and caveats: Only blood samples were collected, and tissue repertoires likely differ. What naive subsets generally showed was a larger estimated richness than memory subsets showed. It was observed that about 5% of naive CD4 clonotypes were shared across a handful of donors.

The CDR3 extends over 15 amino acids. The V gene end was trimmed by 8 bases and the J gene end by 0 bases; junction bases not matched to a gene: 5. Germline CDR1 reads LGHNT; CDR2 reads FRNRAP. About this clone itself: The antigen remains unidentified.

Per the original data handling: Because ImmunoSEQ provided only junction sequences with no quality scores, the filtering differed. The table came from immunoSEQ multiplex PCR; TCRdb's copy has only in-frame clones and leaves some out. From that table come the V and J calls and clone size; the DNA was used to work out D and trimming. The sample shows 2 million to 2.5 million clones, almost 96% of them seen only once. The TCR originated in a man aged 18 to 29 in good health. The sequenced sample was naive CD4+ T cells sorted from blood. Subset described: CD45RA+ positively selected. V is TRBV12-5 and J is TRBJ2-1; 9 nucleotides agree with TRBD2. CDR3 DNA sequence: TGTGCTAGTAGAAGCGGGGGGAGCTCCTACAATGAGCAGTTCTTC. The encoded protein is CASRSGGSSYNEQFF.